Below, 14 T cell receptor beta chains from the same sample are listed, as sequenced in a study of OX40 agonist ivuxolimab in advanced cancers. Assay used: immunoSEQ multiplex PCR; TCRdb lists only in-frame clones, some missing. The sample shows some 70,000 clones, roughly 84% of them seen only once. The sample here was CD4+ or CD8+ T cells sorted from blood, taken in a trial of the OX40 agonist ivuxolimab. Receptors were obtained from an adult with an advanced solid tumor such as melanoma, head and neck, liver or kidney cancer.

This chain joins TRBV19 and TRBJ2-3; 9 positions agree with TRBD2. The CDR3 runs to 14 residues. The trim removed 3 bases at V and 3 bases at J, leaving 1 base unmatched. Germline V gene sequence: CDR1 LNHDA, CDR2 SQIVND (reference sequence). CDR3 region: CASSIGLATDTQYF. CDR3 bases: TGTGCCAGTAGTATCGGACTAGCGACAGATACGCAGTATTTT.

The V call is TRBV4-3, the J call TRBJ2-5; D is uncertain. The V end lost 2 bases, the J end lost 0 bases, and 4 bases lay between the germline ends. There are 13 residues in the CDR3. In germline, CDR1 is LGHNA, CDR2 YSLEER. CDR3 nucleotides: TGCGCCAGCAGCCAAAGGAACCAAGAGACCCAGTACTTC. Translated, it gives CASSQRNQETQYF.

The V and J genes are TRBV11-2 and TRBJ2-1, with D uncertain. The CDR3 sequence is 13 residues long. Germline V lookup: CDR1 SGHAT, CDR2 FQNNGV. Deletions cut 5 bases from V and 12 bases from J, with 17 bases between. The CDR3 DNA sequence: TGTGCCAGCAGCCTCCCCCAAGCCGGGCGGCAGTTCTTC. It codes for CASSLPQAGRQFF.

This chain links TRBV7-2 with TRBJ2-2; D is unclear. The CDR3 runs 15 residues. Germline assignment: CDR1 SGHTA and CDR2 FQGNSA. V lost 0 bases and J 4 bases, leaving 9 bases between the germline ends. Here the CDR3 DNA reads TGTGCCAGCAGCTTAGCGGTTAGCAGCACCGGGGAGCTGTTTTTT. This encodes CASSLAVSSTGELFF.

The CDR3 is CASSEGPGELFF. CDR3 nucleotide sequence: TGTGCCAGCAGCGAGGGTCCCGGGGAGCTGTTTTTT. The chain joins TRBV9 to TRBJ2-2; no firm D call. The CDR3 consists of 12 residues. Germline-derived CDR1 and CDR2 are SGDLS and YYNGEE. Trimming stripped 3 bases from V and 6 bases from J, with 6 bases between.

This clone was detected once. CDR3 residues: CSVINPSTDTQYF. The CDR3 DNA follows: TGCAGCGTAATTAATCCTAGCACAGATACGCAGTATTTT. V is TRBV29-1 and J is TRBJ2-3, with D unclear. Trimming took 6 bases from V and 0 from J, leaving 10 bases between them. CDR1 SQVTM and CDR2 ANQGSEA come from the germline V gene. The CDR3 has 13 amino acids.

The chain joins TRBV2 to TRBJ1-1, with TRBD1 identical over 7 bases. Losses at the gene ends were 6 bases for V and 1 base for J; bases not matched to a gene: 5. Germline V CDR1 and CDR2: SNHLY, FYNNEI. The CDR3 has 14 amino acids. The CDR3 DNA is TGTGCCAGCAGGGCACAGGGGCCGAACACTGAAGCTTTCTTT. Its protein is CASRAQGPNTEAFF.

CDR3 DNA: TGTGCCAGCAGCTTAGCTAGACTAGCGGGGCCCACAGATACGCAGTATTTT. This codes for CASSLARLAGPTDTQYF. The genes are TRBV7-2 and TRBJ2-3; 11 bases match TRBD2. This CDR3 comprises 17 residues. After removal of 0 bases from V and 2 bases from J, the junction contained 4 bases not matched to a gene. Germline V gene sequence: CDR1 SGHTA, CDR2 FQGNSA.

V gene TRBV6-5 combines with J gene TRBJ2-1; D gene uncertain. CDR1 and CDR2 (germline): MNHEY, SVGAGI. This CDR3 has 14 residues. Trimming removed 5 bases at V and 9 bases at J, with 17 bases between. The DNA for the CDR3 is TGTGCCAGCAGTCTTACCCTCCCCCCCATTGAGCAGTTCTTC. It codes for CASSLTLPPIEQFF.

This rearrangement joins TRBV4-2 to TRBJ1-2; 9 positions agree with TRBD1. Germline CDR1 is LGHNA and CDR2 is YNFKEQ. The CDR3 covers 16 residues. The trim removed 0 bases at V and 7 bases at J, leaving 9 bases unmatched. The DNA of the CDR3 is TGTGCCAGCAGCCAAGACCGTCAACAGGGGGCGGTTGGCTACACCTTC. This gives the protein CASSQDRQQGAVGYTF.

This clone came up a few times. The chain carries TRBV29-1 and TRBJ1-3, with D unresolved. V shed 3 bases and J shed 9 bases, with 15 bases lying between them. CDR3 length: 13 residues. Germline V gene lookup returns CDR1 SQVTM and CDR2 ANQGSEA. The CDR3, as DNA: TGCAGCGTTGAGGTCAGAACTTTTGGCACCATATATTTT. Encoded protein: CSVEVRTFGTIYF.

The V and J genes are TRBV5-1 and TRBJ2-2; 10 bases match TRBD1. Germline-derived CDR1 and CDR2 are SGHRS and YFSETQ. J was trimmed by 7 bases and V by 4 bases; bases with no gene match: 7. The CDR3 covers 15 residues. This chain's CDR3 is CASSTGQGVGGELFF. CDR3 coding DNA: TGCGCCAGCAGCACCGGACAGGGGGTCGGCGGGGAGCTGTTTTTT.

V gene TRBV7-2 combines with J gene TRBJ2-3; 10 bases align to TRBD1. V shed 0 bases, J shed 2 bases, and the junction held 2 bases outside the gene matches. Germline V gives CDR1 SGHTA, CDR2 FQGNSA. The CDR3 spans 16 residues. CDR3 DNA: TGTGCCAGCAGCTTAGCCGGGACAGGGGACACAGATACGCAGTATTTT. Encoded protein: CASSLAGTGDTDTQYF.

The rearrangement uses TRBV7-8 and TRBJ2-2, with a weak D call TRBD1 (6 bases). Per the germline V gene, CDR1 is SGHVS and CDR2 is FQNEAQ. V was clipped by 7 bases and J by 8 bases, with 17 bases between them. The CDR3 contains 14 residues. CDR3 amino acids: CASKPGAFSGELFF. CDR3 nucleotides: TGTGCCAGCAAACCAGGGGCGTTCTCTGGGGAGCTGTTTTTT.